Each of the 25 T cell receptor beta chains below was sequenced from the same sample in a study of cytomegalovirus exposure and HLA in healthy donors. Amplification used 60 Vbeta primers and 13 Jbeta primers. Some clones are missing from TCRdb's copy, which holds only in-frame ones; the method was immunoSEQ multiplex PCR. The sample lists 100,000 to 150,000 clones, roughly three quarters occurring once. The sequencing sample was made of PBMCs. The receptors stem from a woman in her 30s in good health and CMV-seronegative.

The J gene is TRBJ2-5, the V gene TRBV7-8; D gene uncertain. Per the germline V gene, CDR1 is SGHVS and CDR2 is FQNEAQ. The CDR3 is 12 amino acids. With 5 bases removed from V and 5 bases from J, the gap between germline ends came to 9 bases. DNA for the CDR3: TGTGCCAGCAGCGGAATCGGGGAGACCCAGTACTTC. It yields the protein CASSGIGETQYF. The complete variable domain, with remaining parts taken from reference TRBV7-8 and TRBJ2-5, reads GAGVSQSPRYKVAKRGQDVALRCDPISGHVSLFWYQQALGQGPEFLTYFQNEAQLDKSGLPSDRFFAERPEGSVSTLKIQRTQQEDSAVYLCASSGIGETQYFGPGTRLLVL.

This clone has a handful of counts. This chain links TRBV5-6 with TRBJ2-7, with 13 bases identical to TRBD2. Germline CDR1 and CDR2: SGHDT and YYEEEE. V gave up 1 base and J gave up 5 bases; unmatched junction bases: 9. The CDR3 extends over 17 amino acids. CDR3 in DNA: TGTGCCAGCAGCTTGATTACTAGCGGGAGGGCAAGACACGAGCAGTACTTC. Its protein is CASSLITSGRARHEQYF.

The V call is TRBV9, the J call TRBJ2-7; 7 nucleotides agree with TRBD1. Germline V gives CDR1 SGDLS, CDR2 YYNGEE. V lost 4 bases, J lost 5 bases, and 12 bases stayed unmatched. CDR3 length: 15 residues. The CDR3 nucleotides are TGTGCCAGCAGCCCTCAACCACAGGGGAGAAACGAGCAGTACTTC. As protein: CASSPQPQGRNEQYF. Together with reference TRBV9 and TRBJ2-7, the CDR3 gives the full variable domain: DSGVTQTPKHLITATGQRVTLRCSPRSGDLSVYWYQQSLDQGLQFLIQYYNGEERAKGNILERFSAQQFPDLHSELNLSSLELGDSALYFCASSPQPQGRNEQYFGPGTRLTVT.

The chain has TRBV2 and TRBJ2-1; 7 nucleotides line up with TRBD2. The CDR3 totals 15 residues. Germline CDR1 is SNHLY and CDR2 is FYNNEI. Trimming removed 6 bases from V and 10 bases from J; junction bases left unmatched: 15. CDR3 bases: TGTGCCAGCAGGGGAGGGCAGGGCCGCGCTGAGGAGCAGTTCTTC. This translates into CASRGGQGRAEEQFF.

The rearrangement links TRBV6-1 to TRBJ2-5; possible D gene TRBD1, 6 bases. V was shortened by 6 bases and J by 3 bases, with 14 bases between the two germline ends. Germline values: CDR1 MNHNS, CDR2 SASEGT. The CDR3 consists of 14 residues. DNA for the CDR3: TGTGCCAGCAGACGAGGGGGTGCGAAAGAGACCCAGTACTTC. Translating gives CASRRGGAKETQYF.

The rearrangement links TRBV5-3 to TRBJ1-1; D unclear. TRBV5-3 is an ORF; its function is uncertain. Trimming stripped 4 bases from V and 7 bases from J, with 14 bases between. This CDR3 region has 13 residues. The CDR3 region is CARSPGRGGEAFF. The CDR3 DNA follows: TGTGCCAGAAGCCCAGGACGGGGAGGTGAAGCTTTCTTT.

This rearrangement joins TRBV28 to TRBJ2-3; 8 bases are a match to TRBD1. The J segment lost 1 base and the V segment lost 8 bases, leaving 5 bases of the junction unmatched. There are 14 residues in the CDR3. Germline CDR1 MDHEN, CDR2 SYDVKM. CDR3 in amino acids: CASGQGWGTDTQYF. In DNA form, the CDR3 reads TGTGCCAGCGGACAGGGTTGGGGCACAGATACGCAGTATTTT.

This rearrangement joins TRBV9 to TRBJ2-2; possible D gene TRBD1, 6 bases. This CDR3 comprises 16 residues. In germline, CDR1 is SGDLS, CDR2 YYNGEE. Trimming stripped 2 bases from V and 3 bases from J, with 14 bases between. CDR3 residues: CASSVKDSEYTGELFF. In DNA, the CDR3 is TGTGCCAGCAGCGTCAAGGACAGCGAATACACCGGGGAGCTGTTTTTT.

The chain links TRBV11-3 to TRBJ2-1; tentative D call: TRBD2 (6 bases). The germline V and J ends were trimmed by 4 bases and 10 bases, with 17 bases remaining between them. The CDR3 spans 14 residues. CDR1 is SGHNT, CDR2 YENEEA, per germline. CDR3 bases: TGTGCCAGCAGCTCGGAGGGACGAGGTAGAGAGCAGTTCTTC. Encoded protein: CASSSEGRGREQFF.

This chain links TRBV19 with TRBJ1-2; D is possibly TRBD1 (5 bases). V was clipped by 3 bases and J by 5 bases, with 16 bases between them. Germline V gene sequence: CDR1 LNHDA, CDR2 SQIVND (reference sequence). The CDR3 consists of 15 residues. DNA of the CDR3: TGTGCCAGTAGTATGGGAGTGGGGGGTGCGTATGGCTACACCTTC. This sequence encodes CASSMGVGGAYGYTF.

The V call is TRBV7-8, the J call TRBJ1-5; 7 nucleotides align to TRBD1. V lost 5 bases, J lost 2 bases, and 6 bases stayed unmatched. The CDR3 loop spans 15 amino acids. Germline-derived CDR1 and CDR2 are SGHVS and FQNEAQ. The CDR3 reads CASSLGTDRNQPQHF. The CDR3 DNA reads TGTGCCAGCAGCCTTGGGACAGATCGCAATCAGCCCCAGCATTTT. Supplemented by reference TRBV7-8 and TRBJ1-5, the full variable domain reads GAGVSQSPRYKVAKRGQDVALRCDPISGHVSLFWYQQALGQGPEFLTYFQNEAQLDKSGLPSDRFFAERPEGSVSTLKIQRTQQEDSAVYLCASSLGTDRNQPQHFGDGTRLSIL.

The chain combines TRBV18 with TRBJ2-1, with TRBD1 matching over 8 bases. With 4 bases clipped from V and 4 bases from J, the junction kept 6 bases outside the gene matches. Germline V gene sequence: CDR1 KGHSH, CDR2 LQKENI. The CDR3 covers 15 residues. The CDR3 here is CASSLGTGKYNEQFF. CDR3 DNA sequence: TGTGCCAGCTCACTTGGGACAGGCAAGTACAATGAGCAGTTCTTC.

CDR3 in DNA: TGTGCCAGCAGCTTGGGGACTAGCGGGCGTCAAGAGACCCAGTACTTC. The encoded protein is CASSLGTSGRQETQYF. The chain couples TRBV5-4 to TRBJ2-5, with 11 bases identical to TRBD2. The length of the CDR3 is 16 residues. V lost 0 bases, J lost 2 bases, and 3 bases stayed unmatched. Per the germline V gene, CDR1 is SGHNT and CDR2 is YYREEE (reference sequence).

This rearrangement joins TRBV29-1 to TRBJ2-3; a possible D gene is TRBD2 (5 bases). This CDR3 has 11 residues. Trimming took 6 bases from V and 7 from J, leaving 11 bases between them. Germline assignment: CDR1 SQVTM and CDR2 ANQGSEA. CDR3 nucleotide sequence: TGCAGCGTCGAAAAGCGGAATACGCAGTATTTT. Encoded protein: CSVEKRNTQYF.

This chain connects TRBV2 to TRBJ1-6; TRBD1 is a possible D gene (6 bases). Germline lookup yields CDR1 SNHLY and CDR2 FYNNEI. The CDR3 length is 14 residues. Deletions cut 4 bases from V and 8 bases from J, with 12 bases between. The CDR3 spells CASSAWDTHSPLHF. The CDR3 DNA sequence: TGTGCCAGCAGTGCCTGGGACACACATTCACCCCTCCACTTT.

This clone was detected only a few times. The chain links TRBV5-4 to TRBJ1-3; TRBD1 matches at 10 bases. The germline CDR1 and CDR2 sequences are SGHNT and YYREEE (reference sequence). V lost 5 bases, J lost 2 bases, and 4 bases stayed unmatched. The CDR3 is 15 amino acids. In nucleotides, the CDR3 is TGTGCCAGCAGACGACAGGGGGCGCCTGGAAACACCATATATTTT. It translates to CASRRQGAPGNTIYF.

The rearrangement links TRBV4-2 to TRBJ2-7; possibly TRBD2 for D (7 bases). Between the trimmed V and J ends, which lost 3 bases and 2 bases, there was a span of 14 bases. There are 15 residues in the CDR3. Germline CDR1 is LGHNA and CDR2 is YNFKEQ. CDR3 protein: CASSQGGTRAYEQYF. In DNA form, the CDR3 reads TGTGCCAGCAGCCAGGGGGGGACAAGGGCCTACGAGCAGTACTTC.

The chain employs TRBV6-6 and TRBJ1-2; 10 bases are shared with TRBD1. Trimming at V came to 2 bases and at J to 3 bases, leaving 3 bases not matched to a gene. The CDR3 is 15 residues long. The germline CDR1 and CDR2 sequences are MNHNY and SVGAGI (reference sequence). The CDR3 loop is CASSYGTGEDYGYTF. The CDR3 DNA follows: TGTGCCAGCAGTTACGGGACAGGGGAGGACTATGGCTACACCTTC.

The V call is TRBV6-6, the J call TRBJ1-1; D unresolved. Germline loops: CDR1 MNHNY, CDR2 SVGAGI (reference sequence). This CDR3 is built from 15 residues. V lost 0 bases and J 6 bases, leaving 14 bases between the germline ends. The CDR3 DNA sequence: TGTGCCAGCAGTTACTCGAGAGGGCCTAAAGCTGAAGCTTTCTTT. Amino acids: CASSYSRGPKAEAFF.

The chain links TRBV6-5 to TRBJ1-1, with TRBD1 matching over 7 bases. V was pared by 0 bases and J by 0 bases, with 4 bases of the junction left unmatched. Germline CDR1 is MNHEY and CDR2 is SVGAGI. The CDR3 has 16 residues. DNA for the CDR3: TGTGCCAGCAGTTACTCGATCGGGACAGTGAACACTGAAGCTTTCTTT. This sequence encodes CASSYSIGTVNTEAFF.

This chain uses TRBV6-5 with TRBJ2-1; 10 nucleotides agree with TRBD2. Germline V CDR1 and CDR2: MNHEY, SVGAGI. This CDR3 spans 14 amino acids. J gave up 5 bases and V 6 bases, and 4 bases lay outside the gene matches. CDR3 sequence reads: CASRPGLANNEQFF. The CDR3 coding sequence is TGTGCCAGCAGGCCGGGACTAGCGAACAATGAGCAGTTCTTC.

The chain carries TRBV16 and TRBJ2-1; 10 nucleotides align to TRBD2. Germline V CDR1 and CDR2: KGHSY, FQNENV. V dropped 4 bases and J dropped 6; count of bases not matched to a gene: 9. The CDR3 totals 16 residues. CDR3 region: CASSPNLAGVSNEQFF. CDR3 bases: TGTGCCAGCAGCCCGAATCTAGCGGGAGTCTCCAATGAGCAGTTCTTC.

For the CDR3, the DNA is TGTGCCAGCAGCCACAGGGGTACTGAAGCTTTCTTT. This codes for CASSHRGTEAFF. The chain uses TRBV6-1 and TRBJ1-1, with 7 bases matching TRBD1. This CDR3 has 12 residues. Trimming at V came to 6 bases and at J to 5 bases, leaving 3 bases not matched to a gene. CDR1 and CDR2 from the germline V gene are MNHNS and SASEGT.

The rearrangement links TRBV2 to TRBJ2-7; 7 nucleotides match TRBD1. There are 14 residues in the CDR3. Germline CDR1 and CDR2: SNHLY and FYNNEI. V lost 2 bases, J lost 4 bases, and 5 bases stayed unmatched. CDR3 sequence (DNA): TGTGCCAGCAGTGAAAGGGACAGAGTGTACGAGCAGTACTTC. Its translation: CASSERDRVYEQYF.

The genes are TRBV27 and TRBJ1-5; TRBD1 aligns across 8 bases. V gave up 6 bases and J gave up 4 bases; unmatched junction bases: 5. The length of the CDR3 is 14 residues. Per the germline V gene, CDR1 is MNHEY and CDR2 is SMNVEV (reference sequence). The CDR3 nucleotides read TGTGCCAGCAGCGCGACAGGGGTTAATCAGCCCCAGCATTTT. It yields the protein CASSATGVNQPQHF.